This T cell receptor beta chain came from a study of blood T cell repertoires in COVID-19. Background on the study: The samples span acute and convalescent COVID-19 from the United States, Italy and Spain. PBMCs, B-cell-depleted T cells, or T cells provided the cDNA or gDNA that made up the material.

This CDR3 spans 16 amino acids. Between the trimmed V and J ends, which lost 1 base and 6 bases, there was a span of 15 bases. CDR1 MNHNS and CDR2 SASEGT come from the germline V gene. In the original workflow: The authors estimated nucleated cell counts from reference gene primer amplification. TCRdb's copy holds only in-frame clones and misses some; the assay was immunoSEQ multiplex PCR. V and J calls and clone size follow that table, whereas D and trimming were derived from the DNA. The sample lists 250,000 to 350,000 clones, roughly 90% seen once, with approximately 11% in the top ten. Recruited during active infection, patients (from Seattle) were subsequently followed longitudinally.

The sequence was obtained from a woman aged 30 to 39 with COVID-19, enrolled during active disease. Sequencing was done on a sample of peripheral blood. This chain joins TRBV6-1 and TRBJ2-2; D possibly corresponds to TRBD2 (7 bases). CDR3 residues: CASSEGGREYAGELFF. The CDR3 nucleotides read TGTGCCAGCAGTGAAGGGGGGCGGGAGTACGCCGGGGAGCTGTTTTTT.